This TCR beta chain is from a study of T cells in Graves' hyperthyroidism and ophthalmopathy. Amplified TCR beta CDR3 regions derived from RNA transcripts. TCR CDR3 underwent first-round RT-PCR with the HTBI primer set. TCRdb independently ran MiXCR on the multiplex PCR reads; one entry per CDR3 protein. The repertoire includes 500,000 to 650,000 distinct CDR3 sequences, 40% to 55% of them detected once, and 44% sits in the top ten. CDR1 is DFQATT and CDR2 is SNEGSKA in the germline V gene (reference sequence). V shed 0 bases and J shed 3 bases, with 17 bases lying between them. The CDR3 has 16 residues.

Sample: peripheral blood or thyroid tissue (not recorded which). The sequence was collected from an adult woman with Graves' disease, either hyperthyroidism or ophthalmopathy (not recorded which). The gene calls are TRBV20-1 and TRBJ1-1, with D unresolved. This CDR3 reads CSARDSARLSDTEAFF. The DNA for the CDR3 is TGCAGTGCTAGAGACAGCGCCAGGCTCTCGGACACTGAAGCTTTCTTT.